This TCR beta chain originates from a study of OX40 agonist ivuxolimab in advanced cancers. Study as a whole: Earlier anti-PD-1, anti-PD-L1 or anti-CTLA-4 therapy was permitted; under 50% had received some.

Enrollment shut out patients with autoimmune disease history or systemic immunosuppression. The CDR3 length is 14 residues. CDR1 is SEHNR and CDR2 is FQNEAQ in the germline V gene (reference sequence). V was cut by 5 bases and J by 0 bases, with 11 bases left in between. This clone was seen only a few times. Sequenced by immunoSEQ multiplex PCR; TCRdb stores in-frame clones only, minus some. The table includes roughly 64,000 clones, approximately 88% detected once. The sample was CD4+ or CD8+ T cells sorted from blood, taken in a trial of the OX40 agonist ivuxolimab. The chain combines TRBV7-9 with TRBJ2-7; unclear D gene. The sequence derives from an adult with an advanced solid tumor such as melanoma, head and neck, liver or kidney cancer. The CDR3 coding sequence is TGTGCCAGCAGCCCCCCTAGTGACTCCTACGAGCAGTACTTC. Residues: CASSPPSDSYEQYF.